This T cell receptor (beta chain) was captured in a study of cytomegalovirus exposure and HLA in healthy donors. A remark on this clone: Its antigen is unknown.

Each of the donors was a healthy bone marrow donor. Germline lookup yields CDR1 MNHNY and CDR2 SVGAGI (reference sequence). The V segment lost 7 bases and the J segment 6 bases; nucleotides outside the gene matches: 7. CDR3 size: 13 residues. 60 Vbeta and 13 Jbeta primers were used in PCR. Measured with immunoSEQ multiplex PCR; TCRdb has only the in-frame clones, and not every one. The sample includes about 190,000 clones, roughly 80% seen only once; the top ten take around 0.27%. Study results and caveats: The listing of 150 or so TCR beta chains classed them as cytomegalovirus-associated.

Sequencing input: PBMCs. This chain connects TRBV6-6 to TRBJ1-1, with 8 bases fitting TRBD1. This sequence originates from a boy aged 10-17 years in good health and CMV-seronegative. DNA for the CDR3: TGTGCCAGCATCCGGCAGGGGGCGTCTGAAGCTTTCTTT. Protein product: CASIRQGASEAFF.